The rows below give T cell receptor beta chains drawn from one sample of a study of blood T cell repertoires in COVID-19. Measured with immunoSEQ multiplex PCR; TCRdb has only the in-frame clones, and not every one. Found here are about 38,000 clones, about 85% of them singletons; the top ten hold roughly 5.1%. Sequenced: peripheral blood. The receptors stem from a man aged 55 to 70 with COVID-19, enrolled during active disease. Both conserved end residues are trimmed from each CDR3. D genes are given only for firm matches.

TRBJ2-1,-,TRBV19,ASSASTLGGEQF
TRBJ1-3,-,TRBV7-6,ASSLEWRISGNTIY
TRBJ1-6,-,TRBV19,ASSDEVNSPLH
TRBJ2-5,TRBD2,TRBV11-2,ASSLDYRGRRFETQY
TRBJ1-3,-,TRBV4-3,ASSQSPPRRSSGNTIY
TRBJ2-1,TRBD2,TRBV28,ASSSKGTSGYNEQF
TRBJ1-1,-,TRBV28,ASKSPGGLEAF
TRBJ1-1,TRBD1,TRBV6-5,ASSTGAPIPEAF
TRBJ1-3,TRBD1,TRBV3-1/TRBV3-2,ASSQPTGNGNTIY
TRBJ2-3,-,TRBV27,ASSLSWTDTQY
TRBJ2-2,TRBD1,TRBV24-1,ATSGPGQPNTGELF
TRBJ1-2,-,TRBV28,ATIVRGSRYGYT
TRBJ2-7,TRBD1,TRBV15,ATTTEGPGQGFYEQY
TRBJ2-7,TRBD1,TRBV7-8,ASSAGQGRYEQY
TRBJ2-5,TRBD1,TRBV29-1,SVRRGLETQY
TRBJ2-7,-,TRBV14,ASSQEREGHRYEQY
TRBJ1-2,-,TRBV7-9,ASSFNKDSPYGYT
TRBJ2-7,TRBD1,TRBV11-3,ASSLGQVNYEQY
TRBJ2-5,-,TRBV20-1,SATKLVEY
TRBJ1-6,-,TRBV5-1,ASRKQGTDLSPLH
TRBJ1-3,TRBD1,TRBV6-1,ASSEVAGQGGLRNTIY
TRBJ1-4,-,TRBV18,ASSPRVQGGEKLF
TRBJ2-1,TRBD2,TRBV5-1,ASSLEPAGGYNEQF
TRBJ2-7,TRBD2,TRBV4-1,ASSFRTSFPYEQY
TRBJ2-3,TRBD2,TRBV12-5,ASGAPGTSGTSDTQY
TRBJ2-7,-,TRBV6-1,ASSETVRTGQY
TRBJ1-4,-,TRBV9,ASSPSGGDEKLF
TRBJ2-1,TRBD2,TRBV2,ASGLAGVSGEQF
TRBJ1-3,-,TRBV6-5,ASSPPGGSGNTIY
TRBJ1-5,TRBD1,TRBV6-5,ASSPIRGSYQPQH
TRBJ1-1,TRBD1,TRBV28,ASPPPQGEYTEAF
TRBJ2-7,TRBD2,TRBV9,ASSPRTSESEQY
TRBJ1-1,-,TRBV2,ASSRGAEAF
TRBJ2-7,TRBD1,TRBV6-5,VAGQATYEQY
TRBJ2-7,TRBD1,TRBV4-1,ASSPGTDSYEQY
TRBJ2-1,-,TRBV3-1/TRBV3-2,ASSQVQGRGEQF
TRBJ2-3,TRBD2,TRBV2,ASSEESGSDVTQY
TRBJ2-1,-,TRBV9,ASSVAGGNEQF
TRBJ2-7,TRBD2,TRBV11-2,ASSPTQASGRADEQY
TRBJ2-1,TRBD2,TRBV5-5,ASSSGLAGGPVEQF
TRBJ2-1,TRBD2,TRBV6-4,ASSISGLAGSNEQF
TRBJ2-2,-,TRBV2,ASSGNRRNTGELF
TRBJ2-3,-,TRBV30,AWSVPVARTQY
TRBJ2-1,-,TRBV27,ASSRERLYSYNEQF
TRBJ2-7,TRBD2,TRBV30,AWSRAGVSYEQY
TRBJ2-1,-,TRBV6-2/TRBV6-3,ASSSDSNSYNEQF
TRBJ1-3,-,TRBV6-1,ASSEAGRSGNTIY
TRBJ2-7,-,TRBV3-1/TRBV3-2,ASSRYDDRNKSFPYEQY
TRBJ2-2,TRBD2,TRBV28,ASYVGLGRANTGELF
TRBJ2-7,-,TRBV6-6,ASSSDLLV
TRBJ2-7,-,TRBV10-1,ASSGRGRDSYEQY